One and the same sample provided the 23 T cell receptor beta chains below, sequenced in a study of CD8 T cells in Susac syndrome (dated by TCRdb to between 2017 and 2020). Library preparation used the immunoSEQ multiplex PCR assay. RNA was extracted using the RNeasy kit, and roughly 0.5 to 1 ug of the RNA was reverse transcribed with random hexamers. TCRdb passed the public sequencing reads through fastp at Q25 and MiXCR, retaining productive beta sequences. Duplicate CDR3 protein sequences are folded into a single record with the most common DNA and genes. Across this sample there are tens of thousands of distinct CDR3 sequences, with approximately 93% seen only once. The ten most abundant clones make up less than 0.6% of the sample. Sequencing used CD8+ T cells from PBMCs. The receptor set was obtained from a human donor with Susac syndrome.

The gene calls are TRBV25-1 and TRBJ2-5; TRBD1 matches 9 bases. The ends lost 4 bases at V and 5 bases at J; junction bases unmatched: 5. The CDR3 contains 14 residues. Germline lookup yields CDR1 MGHDK and CDR2 SYGVNS. The CDR3 is CASSGGQGVETQYF. DNA of the CDR3: TGTGCCAGCAGTGGGGGACAGGGTGTCGAGACCCAGTACTTC.

V is TRBV27 and J is TRBJ2-7, with 9 bases that match TRBD2. CDR3 size: 15 residues. The V gene's germline CDR1 is MNHEY and CDR2 SMNVEV (reference sequence). The junction had 9 bases not matched to a gene; V was cut back by 6 bases and J by 3 bases. CDR3 nucleotides: TGTGCCAGCAGGGGTAGCGGGAGTAACAACTACGAGCAGTACTTC. Its protein product is CASRGSGSNNYEQYF.

The chain carries TRBV5-1 and TRBJ2-7; maybe TRBD2 (7 bases). There are 15 residues in the CDR3. V was clipped by 4 bases and J by 5 bases, with 19 bases between them. CDR1 is SGHRS and CDR2 is YFSETQ in the germline V gene. The CDR3 DNA reads as TGCGCCAGCAGCATCCGGGGGGCTGGACTGAACGAGCAGTACTTC. Translated, it gives CASSIRGAGLNEQYF.

The chain has TRBV19 and TRBJ2-2; D is possibly TRBD2 (5 bases). Germline V gene lookup returns CDR1 LNHDA and CDR2 SQIVND (reference sequence). There are 12 residues in the CDR3. The V gene lost 8 bases and the J gene lost 11 bases, with 15 bases spanning the gap. The DNA for the CDR3 is TGTGCCAGTTCTACTAGTTTGGGAGAGCTGTTTTTT. Protein product: CASSTSLGELFF.

This chain joins TRBV30 and TRBJ2-3; D is ambiguous. The CDR3 has 11 amino acids. V lost 4 bases and J lost 4, with 6 bases in between. The germline CDR1 and CDR2 sequences are GTSNPN and SVGIG (reference sequence). The CDR3 reads CAWTDADTQYF. The CDR3 nucleotides are TGTGCCTGGACAGACGCAGATACGCAGTATTTT.

This clonotype was found a few times. This rearrangement joins TRBV6-2 or TRBV6-3 to TRBJ2-1; D is undetermined. Germline V gene sequence: CDR1 MNHEY, CDR2 SVGEGT. V was clipped by 0 bases and J by 6 bases, with 6 bases between them. There are 13 residues in the CDR3. The CDR3 sequence is CASSYSRGNEQFF. The CDR3 DNA reads TGTGCCAGCAGTTACTCTCGTGGCAATGAGCAGTTCTTC.

CDR3 nucleotide sequence: TGTGCCTGGAGGGGGCGTAGGCCAGATACGCAGTATTTT. It specifies CAWRGRRPDTQYF. The chain joins TRBV19 to TRBJ2-3; TRBD1 is a possible D gene (7 bases). This CDR3 comprises 13 residues. The germline V gene has CDR1 LNHDA and CDR2 SQIVND (reference sequence). The ends were cut back, 11 bases at V and 4 bases at J, with 16 bases in the middle.

CDR3 coding DNA: TGTGCCACCAGCAGCCTAGCGAGCTCCTACGAGCAGTACTTC. Translation gives CATSSLASSYEQYF. V and J are TRBV15 and TRBJ2-7; tentatively, D is TRBD2 (6 bases). Germline-derived CDR1 and CDR2 are LNHNV and YYDKDF (reference sequence). V lost 3 bases to trimming and J lost 0 bases, with 9 bases between them. The CDR3 is 14 residues long. Full variable domain (missing parts from reference TRBV15 and TRBJ2-7): DAMVIQNPRYQVTQFGKPVTLSCSQTLNHNVMYWYQQKSSQAPKLLFHYYDKDFNNEADTPDNFQSRRPNTSFCFLDIRSPGLGDTAMYLCATSSLASSYEQYFGPGTRLTVT.

The CDR3 sequence is CASSLASGQGNQPQHF. The CDR3 DNA is TGCGCCAGCAGCTTGGCCTCTGGACAGGGCAATCAGCCCCAGCATTTT. V usage is TRBV5-1 and J usage is TRBJ1-5; 7 bases are shared with TRBD1. The V segment lost 0 bases and the J segment 2 bases; nucleotides outside the gene matches: 5. This CDR3 is 16 amino acids long. The germline gives CDR1 SGHRS, CDR2 YFSETQ.

J is TRBJ1-1 and V is TRBV18; D gene ambiguous. Germline CDR1 and CDR2: KGHSH and LQKENI. V was clipped by 5 bases and J by 4 bases, with 14 bases between them. The length of the CDR3 is 14 residues. The CDR3 loop reads CASSSPGKGTEAFF. CDR3 bases: TGTGCCAGCTCATCCCCCGGGAAGGGCACTGAAGCTTTCTTT.

V is TRBV3-1 and J is TRBJ2-1; unclear D gene. The CDR3 sequence is 15 residues long. V was pared by 5 bases and J by 0 bases, with 11 bases between. Germline CDR1 is LGHDT and CDR2 is YNNKEL (reference sequence). CDR3 sequence (DNA): TGTGCCAGCAGCACCGGAGCCCCCTCCTACAATGAGCAGTTCTTC. Its protein product is CASSTGAPSYNEQFF.

The chain has TRBV7-3 and TRBJ2-3, with D perhaps matching TRBD1 or TRBD2 (5 bases each). From germline, CDR1 is SGHTA and CDR2 FQGTGA. Trimming removed 5 bases from V and 7 bases from J, with 19 bases in between. The CDR3 is 15 residues long. CDR3 nucleotide sequence: TGTGCCAGCAGCCCCGGGACCCATGCATCGCATACGCAGTATTTT. Protein product: CASSPGTHASHTQYF. The full variable domain, completed using reference TRBV7-3 and TRBJ2-3, is GAGVSQTPSNKVTEKGKYVELRCDPISGHTALYWYRQSLGQGPEFLIYFQGTGAADDSGLPNDRFFAVRPEGSVSTLKIQRTERGDSAVYLCASSPGTHASHTQYFGPGTRLTVL.

The rearrangement uses TRBV27 and TRBJ1-3; possibly TRBD1 for D (6 bases). Germline V gene lookup returns CDR1 MNHEY and CDR2 SMNVEV (reference sequence). CDR3 size: 16 residues. V was cut by 6 bases and J by 0 bases, with 15 bases left in between. CDR3 amino acids: CASSPFGGLSGNTIYF. CDR3 sequence (DNA): TGTGCCAGCAGCCCCTTTGGGGGCCTCTCTGGAAACACCATATATTTT.

The chain is built from TRBV14 and TRBJ2-2; a possible D gene is TRBD2 (6 bases). The ends were cut back, 2 bases at V and 4 bases at J, with 14 bases in the middle. This CDR3 is built from 16 residues. The V gene's germline CDR1 is SGHDN and CDR2 FVKESK. The CDR3 region has the DNA TGTGCCAGCAGCCAATGGACGGGAGCAAGCACCGGGGAGCTGTTTTTT. Protein product: CASSQWTGASTGELFF.

The V gene is TRBV5-4, the J gene TRBJ1-5, with D perhaps matching TRBD1 (5 bases). Trimming shortened V by 0 bases and J by 7 bases, and 8 bases separated the two germline ends. Germline V gene lookup returns CDR1 SGHNT and CDR2 YYREEE (reference sequence). This CDR3 region has 13 residues. CDR3 sequence reads: CASSLGGEQPQHF. The CDR3 DNA sequence: TGTGCCAGCAGCTTGGGAGGGGAACAGCCCCAGCATTTT.

The chain is built from TRBV18 and TRBJ2-3; TRBD2 might be the D (6 bases). The CDR3 runs to 15 residues. Germline V lookup: CDR1 KGHSH, CDR2 LQKENI. Trimming left V 6 bases short and J 5 bases short, with 18 bases between. This CDR3 is CASSPISGGIDTQYF. The CDR3 DNA is TGTGCCAGCTCCCCCATTAGCGGAGGGATAGATACGCAGTATTTT.

The chain has TRBV6-1 and TRBJ1-1, with D maybe TRBD1 (6 bases). Per the germline V gene, CDR1 is MNHNS and CDR2 is SASEGT. CDR3 length equals 14 residues. V was cut by 8 bases and J by 0 bases, with 13 bases left in between. The CDR3 DNA sequence: TGTGCCAGCGGGCAAGGGGGGTTGAACACTGAAGCTTTCTTT. This gives the protein CASGQGGLNTEAFF.

This chain joins TRBV29-1 and TRBJ2-7, with D possibly called TRBD1 or TRBD2 (6 bases each). The CDR3 contains 11 residues. Germline CDR1 SQVTM, CDR2 ANQGSEA. CDR3 DNA sequence: TGCGGAGGGGGAAGTCCCTACGAGCAGTACTTC. Amino acid sequence: CGGGSPYEQYF.

The rearrangement uses TRBV6-6 and TRBJ1-2, with a tentative D call TRBD1 (5 bases). Trimming removed 2 bases at V and 3 bases at J, with 13 bases between. CDR1 and CDR2 (germline): MNHNY, SVGAGI (reference sequence). The CDR3 is 15 amino acids. The CDR3 region has the DNA TGTGCCAGCAGTTACCCGGGGGGGGGATACTATGGCTACACCTTC. This sequence encodes CASSYPGGGYYGYTF.

V and J are TRBV19 and TRBJ2-5; weak D call: TRBD1 (6 bases). CDR3 length: 14 residues. CDR1 LNHDA and CDR2 SQIVND come from the germline V gene (reference sequence). V was shortened by 2 bases and J by 3 bases, with 10 bases between the two germline ends. The CDR3 DNA sequence: TGTGCCAGTAGTATAAAGTACAGGGAAGAGACCCAGTACTTC. This gives the protein CASSIKYREETQYF.

The chain employs TRBV6-1 and TRBJ2-3; no definite D call. This CDR3 has 12 amino acids. Germline values: CDR1 MNHNS, CDR2 SASEGT. Between the trimmed V and J ends, which lost 2 bases and 5 bases, there was a span of 5 bases. CDR3 sequence: CASSERIDTQYF. The CDR3 DNA follows: TGTGCCAGCAGTGAACGGATAGATACGCAGTATTTT.

The gene calls are TRBV4-1 and TRBJ2-5; the match to TRBD1 covers 8 bases. J lost 4 bases, V lost 4 bases, and 11 bases had no gene match. Germline CDR1 MGHRA, CDR2 YSYEKL. This CDR3 comprises 16 residues. The CDR3 loop is CASSPTWGQVRETQYF. CDR3 nucleotides: TGCGCCAGCAGCCCTACCTGGGGACAGGTCAGAGAGACCCAGTACTTC.

The genes are TRBV6-1 and TRBJ2-7; 15 bases are shared with TRBD2. CDR3 length: 17 amino acids. The V and J ends lost 5 bases and 5 bases, in that order; junction bases with no gene match: 10. Per germline, CDR1 MNHNS and CDR2 SASEGT. CDR3 DNA: TGTGCCAGCAGTCAAGACCCGGGACTAGCGGGAGGAAACGAGCAGTACTTC. Encoded protein: CASSQDPGLAGGNEQYF.